Listed here are 2 T cell receptor beta chains from one sample, sequenced in a study of cytomegalovirus exposure and HLA in healthy donors. Primers: 60 Vbeta forward and 13 Jbeta reverse. Measured with immunoSEQ multiplex PCR; TCRdb has only the in-frame clones, and not every one. The repertoire table contains some 110,000 clones. Material for sequencing was PBMCs. The receptor source for this set is a man aged 25 to 40 in good health and CMV-seronegative.

This chain uses TRBV6-1 with TRBJ1-2; 9 nucleotides agree with TRBD1. From germline, CDR1 is MNHNS and CDR2 SASEGT. The length of the CDR3 is 15 residues. The junction had 8 bases not matched to a gene; V was cut back by 7 bases and J by 2 bases. Here the CDR3 DNA reads TGTGCCAGCACCCTGGCGGGGACAGGGAACTATGGCTACACCTTC. As protein: CASTLAGTGNYGYTF.

The chain uses TRBV7-2 and TRBJ1-2; TRBD1 matches 8 bases. Trimming removed 4 bases from V and 7 bases from J; junction bases left unmatched: 14. The CDR3 extends over 16 amino acids. Germline values: CDR1 SGHTA, CDR2 FQGNSA. The CDR3 loop is CASSSTGGQLSCGYTF. CDR3 sequence (DNA): TGTGCCAGCAGCTCTACAGGGGGACAGCTGAGCTGTGGCTACACCTTC.